A single sample gave rise to the 25 T cell receptor beta chains below, sequenced in a study of blood T cells in healthy people across ages. Alongside a J-beta primer mix, a sample-barcoded 5' primer served in a second PCR lasting roughly 7 to 12 cycles. From the 5' RACE reads, TCRdb called clonotypes with MiXCR, one entry per CDR3 protein. The sample contains roughly 1.4 million distinct CDR3 sequences, 55% to 75% of which appear only once. The sample taken for sequencing was blood. Every receptor here comes from a man aged 18 to 30 in good health.

This chain joins TRBV20-1 and TRBJ2-1; no firm D call. Germline V gene lookup returns CDR1 DFQATT and CDR2 SNEGSKA (reference sequence). CDR3 length equals 14 residues. Trimming pared 2 bases from V and 5 bases from J, leaving 13 bases between. CDR3 in DNA: TGCAGTGCTAGACCCCCGATTGCCAACAATGAGCAGTTCTTC. This codes for CSARPPIANNEQFF.

This chain joins TRBV7-9 and TRBJ2-1; the D is unclear. The germline gives CDR1 SEHNR, CDR2 FQNEAQ (reference sequence). V lost 5 bases and J 2 bases, leaving 10 bases between the germline ends. This CDR3 is 14 amino acids long. The DNA for the CDR3 is TGTGCCAGCAGCCCAACATTAACCTACAATGAGCAGTTCTTC. Protein: CASSPTLTYNEQFF.

This clonotype was seen a handful of times. This sequence joins TRBV20-1 and TRBJ2-5; D might be TRBD2 (5 bases). Germline loops: CDR1 DFQATT, CDR2 SNEGSKA (reference sequence). The V gene lost 5 bases and the J gene lost 4 bases, with 11 bases spanning the gap. CDR3 length equals 12 residues. CDR3 protein: CSAPLSGETQYF. CDR3 nucleotides: TGCAGTGCTCCTTTAAGCGGAGAGACCCAGTACTTC.

CDR3 sequence: CSVGQGFGYEQYF. DNA of the CDR3: TGCAGCGTGGGACAGGGATTCGGCTACGAGCAGTACTTC. This chain connects TRBV29-1 to TRBJ2-7, with 9 bases matching TRBD1. Germline CDR1 and CDR2: SQVTM and ANQGSEA. The J segment lost 3 bases and the V segment lost 6 bases, leaving 6 bases of the junction unmatched. The length of the CDR3 is 13 residues.

The chain joins TRBV7-9 to TRBJ2-1; D not resolved. Trimming cost V 1 base and J 12 bases, with 4 bases left between them. CDR3 length equals 10 residues. Germline assignment: CDR1 SEHNR and CDR2 FQNEAQ (reference sequence). CDR3 residues: CASSLEGQFF. CDR3 bases: TGTGCCAGCAGCTTAGAGGGGCAGTTCTTC.

The table lists this clonotype with a few counts. V is TRBV2 and J is TRBJ2-7, with D hard to call. The closer fit of TRBJ2-5 to the DNA end suggests the J call may be wrong. The CDR3 runs to 11 residues. The germline gives CDR1 SNHLY, CDR2 FYNNEI. The CDR3 sequence is CASEVRETQYF. DNA of the CDR3: TGTGCCAGCGAAGTCCGGGAGACCCAGTACTTC.

The CDR3, as DNA: TGTGCCAGCAGCCCCCGGGAGGGTCAGCCCCAGCATTTT. This translates into CASSPREGQPQHF. The chain uses TRBV7-9 and TRBJ1-5; D unresolved. The V and J ends lost 5 bases and 6 bases respectively, with 11 bases between them. The CDR3 totals 13 residues. From germline, CDR1 is SEHNR and CDR2 FQNEAQ (reference sequence).

V gene TRBV28 combines with J gene TRBJ2-4; D possibly corresponds to TRBD2 (5 bases). Judging by the DNA end, TRBJ2-5 fits better; the J call may be wrong. This CDR3 has 16 residues. From germline, CDR1 is MDHEN and CDR2 SYDVKM. CDR3 amino acids: CASGSGIETFQETQYF. CDR3 DNA sequence: TGTGCCAGCGGATCCGGGATAGAAACCTTCCAAGAGACCCAGTACTTC.

The chain combines TRBV6-5 with TRBJ2-1, with TRBD2 identical over 7 bases. Unmatched junction bases numbered 7, after V lost 2 bases and J lost 6 bases. The CDR3 covers 15 residues. Looked up from germline, CDR1 is MNHEY and CDR2 is SVGAGI. CDR3 DNA sequence: TGTGCCAGCAGTTACGGCGTCCCGGGGGGCAATGAGCAGTTCTTC. It specifies CASSYGVPGGNEQFF.

The V call is TRBV12-3 or TRBV12-4, the J call TRBJ1-2; tentative D call: TRBD1 (6 bases). Trimming shortened V by 4 bases and J by 8 bases, and 11 bases separated the two germline ends. This CDR3 spans 12 amino acids. CDR3 sequence: CASSSPGVGYTF. The CDR3 region has the DNA TGTGCCAGCAGTTCCCCAGGGGTGGGCTACACCTTC.

The chain uses TRBV29-1 and TRBJ1-2; no clear D. The CDR3 covers 12 residues. CDR1 SQVTM and CDR2 ANQGSEA come from the germline V gene. Trimming cost V 4 bases and J 0 bases, with 6 bases left between them. DNA of the CDR3: TGCAGCGTTGCAGCGGCTAACTATGGCTACACCTTC. Protein product: CSVAAANYGYTF.

The V and J genes are TRBV4-2 and TRBJ2-1, with 7 bases aligning to TRBD1. V trimming: 2 bases; J trimming: 6 bases; junction bases outside the gene matches: 4. The CDR3 extends over 14 amino acids. In germline, CDR1 is LGHNA, CDR2 YNFKEQ. Here the CDR3 reads CASSQPGGGNEQFF. CDR3 DNA sequence: TGTGCCAGCAGCCAACCAGGGGGTGGCAATGAGCAGTTCTTC.

The chain is built from TRBV2 and TRBJ2-1, with a possible D match to TRBD1 (6 bases). V was shortened by 7 bases and J by 10 bases, with 11 bases between the two germline ends. CDR1 is SNHLY and CDR2 is FYNNEI in the germline V gene. This CDR3 spans 11 amino acids. The CDR3 DNA follows: TGTGCCAGCAACGACAGGCACGAGCAGTTCTTC. Translating gives CASNDRHEQFF.

The DNA of the CDR3 is TGTGCCAGCAGCCGATTCGATGGCGGCACAGATACGCAGTATTTT. Amino acids: CASSRFDGGTDTQYF. The chain employs TRBV7-2 and TRBJ2-3; D is unclear. Trimming removed 5 bases from V and 1 base from J, with 13 bases in between. The CDR3 runs 15 residues. The germline V gene encodes CDR1 SGHTA and CDR2 FQGNSA.

This clonotype was detected a few times. This chain uses TRBV10-3 with TRBJ2-1; perhaps TRBD2 as D (6 bases). Germline CDR1 ENHRY, CDR2 SYGVKD. Trimming cost V 0 bases and J 7 bases, with 10 bases left between them. The CDR3 totals 14 residues. The CDR3 DNA is TGTGCCATCAGTGAGTCGATCGGGAGAAATGAGCAGTTCTTC. This codes for CAISESIGRNEQFF.

The chain couples TRBV11-2 to TRBJ2-7; no firm D call. This CDR3 is built from 13 residues. Trimming removed 4 bases at V and 5 bases at J, with 12 bases between. Germline-derived CDR1 and CDR2 are SGHAT and FQNNGV. The CDR3 loop reads CASSSLTGNEQYF. The CDR3 DNA sequence: TGTGCCAGCAGCTCCCTGACTGGAAACGAGCAGTACTTC.

The V call is TRBV29-1, the J call TRBJ2-7; D call uncertain. Trimming removed 5 bases at V and 2 bases at J, with 7 bases between. The CDR3 spans 11 residues. Germline loops: CDR1 SQVTM, CDR2 ANQGSEA. The CDR3 sequence is CSVFDTYEQYF. CDR3 DNA: TGCAGCGTTTTCGACACCTACGAGCAGTACTTC.

This clonotype showed up just a few times. The chain's CDR3 is CSAKDKWEDYGYTF. The CDR3 DNA sequence: TGCAGTGCTAAGGACAAGTGGGAAGACTATGGCTACACCTTC. The gene calls are TRBV20-1 and TRBJ1-2, with D perhaps matching TRBD1 (5 bases). The CDR3 is 14 amino acids. The ends were cut back, 4 bases at V and 3 bases at J, with 15 bases in the middle. Per germline, CDR1 DFQATT and CDR2 SNEGSKA (reference sequence).

The rearrangement uses TRBV20-1 and TRBJ2-4; no firm D call. CDR1 is DFQATT and CDR2 is SNEGSKA in the germline V gene (reference sequence). V was trimmed by 0 bases and J by 12 bases, leaving 18 bases between them. The CDR3 contains 14 residues. The CDR3 DNA reads as TGCAGTGCTAGAGATTCCCCTGGTCGACCCACTCAGTACTTC. This gives the protein CSARDSPGRPTQYF.

V gene TRBV20-1 combines with J gene TRBJ2-2; 10 bases map to TRBD1. This CDR3 has 15 residues. V lost 6 bases and J lost 6; bases outside the gene matches: 10. CDR1 DFQATT and CDR2 SNEGSKA come from the germline V gene (reference sequence). The CDR3 reads CSALPGQGRSGELFF. CDR3 bases: TGCAGTGCCCTTCCGGGACAGGGGCGATCCGGGGAGCTGTTTTTT.

V is TRBV7-9 and J is TRBJ2-3; D might be TRBD1 (5 bases). The CDR3 is 15 residues long. Per the germline V gene, CDR1 is SEHNR and CDR2 is FQNEAQ (reference sequence). V lost 7 bases to trimming and J lost 0 bases, with 14 bases between them. The CDR3 DNA reads as TGTGCCAGCAAGAACAGGTCACCTAGCACAGATACGCAGTATTTT. Its translation: CASKNRSPSTDTQYF.

The genes are TRBV6-2 or TRBV6-3 and TRBJ1-2; D remains ambiguous. The germline CDR1 and CDR2 sequences are MNHEY and SVGEGT. Trimming removed 2 bases from V and 6 bases from J, with 7 bases in between. The CDR3 sequence is 12 residues long. The CDR3 sequence is CASSYPSNGYTF. As DNA, the CDR3 is TGTGCCAGCAGTTACCCCAGTAATGGCTACACCTTC.

J is TRBJ2-1 and V is TRBV4-1, with 9 bases fitting TRBD1. The CDR3 consists of 16 residues. Germline V gene sequence: CDR1 MGHRA, CDR2 YSYEKL. V lost 1 base to trimming and J lost 8 bases; unmatched junction nucleotides: 9. The CDR3 region has the DNA TGCGCCAGCAGCCAAGTAATTGGACAGGGGTTTGATGAGCAGTTCTTC. As protein: CASSQVIGQGFDEQFF.

V is TRBV27 and J is TRBJ1-5; 7 nucleotides match TRBD1. This CDR3 has 14 amino acids. V lost 5 bases to trimming and J lost 9 bases; unmatched junction nucleotides: 10. CDR1 and CDR2 (germline): MNHEY, SMNVEV (reference sequence). The CDR3 reads CASSIMTGRSPQHF. The CDR3 DNA is TGTGCCAGCAGTATAATGACAGGGCGTTCGCCCCAGCATTTT.

J is TRBJ2-7 and V is TRBV7-9; 7 bases agree with TRBD1. Germline values: CDR1 SEHNR, CDR2 FQNEAQ (reference sequence). The CDR3 is 14 residues long. J lost 6 bases, V lost 0 bases, and 5 bases had no gene match. The DNA of the CDR3 is TGTGCCAGCAGCTTAGCGGACAGGCCTCGCGAGCAGTACTTC. Translated: CASSLADRPREQYF.